One and the same sample provided the 10 T cell receptor beta chains below, sequenced in a study of human T cells and chemical hapten exposure. The time point was: pre-sensitization, week 0. Described treatment: therapeutic diphenylcyclopropenone sensitization with weekly scalp DPC. One entry per CDR3 protein, called by TCRdb with MiXCR from the RACE reads. The table shows 380,000 or so distinct CDR3 sequences, with 5.5% occurring only once. Specimen: whole blood, collected in connection with sensitization to the hapten diphenylcyclopropenone (DPC). The source is a woman younger than 35 with alopecia areata. Some clones in this sample may be carry-over from other donors' samples.

This clonotype was counted ten times or more. This chain connects TRBV2 to TRBJ2-5; possible D gene TRBD1, 6 bases. The CDR3 extends over 13 amino acids. Trimming removed 8 bases from V and 1 base from J, with 11 bases in between. Germline V gene data show CDR1 as SNHLY and CDR2 as FYNNEI. In DNA, the CDR3 is TGTGCCAGCTGTACGGACAGCCAAGAGACCCAGTACTTC. This translates into CASCTDSQETQYF.

The chain is built from TRBV11-2 and TRBJ2-3; 8 bases match TRBD1. V was clipped by 5 bases and J by 2 bases; unmatched bases: 9. Germline CDR1 and CDR2: SGHAT and FQNNGV. The CDR3 extends over 16 amino acids. The CDR3, as DNA: TGTGCCAGCAGCCCCCTTACAGGGGGAATCACAGATACGCAGTATTTT. This gives the protein CASSPLTGGITDTQYF.

This clonotype was counted only a few times. V usage is TRBV5-6 and J usage is TRBJ1-2, with D uncertain. The CDR3 has 13 residues. Germline CDR1 and CDR2: SGHDT and YYEEEE. The V end lost 0 bases, the J end lost 6 bases, and 9 bases lay between the germline ends. For the CDR3, the DNA is TGTGCCAGCAGCTTGGAAGGCCGCAATGGCTACACCTTC. The encoded protein is CASSLEGRNGYTF.

The chain has TRBV4-1 and TRBJ1-1, with D unclear. The germline V and J ends were trimmed by 2 bases and 2 bases, with 3 bases remaining between them. The CDR3 length is 12 residues. Per germline, CDR1 MGHRA and CDR2 YSYEKL. This CDR3 is CASSQSNTEAFF. CDR3 nucleotides: TGCGCCAGCAGCCAATCAAACACTGAAGCTTTCTTT.

This chain connects TRBV12-3 or TRBV12-4 to TRBJ1-3; unclear D gene. CDR3 length: 15 residues. Trimming took off 6 bases at V and 0 bases at J, with 12 bases between the two ends. The CDR3 coding sequence is TGTGCCAGCAGCCCGGGCCTATTCTCTGGAAACACCATATATTTT. It yields the protein CASSPGLFSGNTIYF.

Ten or more counts support this clonotype. The chain employs TRBV11-3 and TRBJ2-5; 7 bases are shared with TRBD1. V was pared by 5 bases and J by 5 bases, with 11 bases of the junction left unmatched. Germline V CDR1 and CDR2: SGHNT, YENEEA. The CDR3 totals 15 residues. The CDR3 loop is CASSPRTGRGETQYF. The CDR3 DNA reads TGTGCCAGCAGCCCCCGGACAGGTCGCGGGGAGACCCAGTACTTC.

V gene TRBV29-1 combines with J gene TRBJ1-2, with 7 bases aligning to TRBD1. V trimming: 0 bases; J trimming: 0 bases; junction bases outside the gene matches: 7. The length of the CDR3 is 16 residues. Germline V gene data show CDR1 as SQVTM and CDR2 as ANQGSEA. For the CDR3, the DNA is TGCAGCGTTGAAGACCCAGGGGGTTATACTAACTATGGCTACACCTTC. Amino acid sequence: CSVEDPGGYTNYGYTF.

CDR3 nucleotide sequence: TGTGCCAGCAGCTCCCCGGGCGGGGGGGTCTACGAGCAGTACTTC. Translation gives CASSSPGGGVYEQYF. The rearrangement uses TRBV7-9 and TRBJ2-7; 9 nucleotides line up with TRBD2. This CDR3 is 15 amino acids long. CDR1 and CDR2 from the germline V gene are SEHNR and FQNEAQ (reference sequence). V shed 4 bases and J 3 bases; nucleotides not matched to a gene: 7.

Details on this clonotype: A much larger clonotype is one base distant, so this may be a read error. The conserved phenylalanine or tryptophan normally closing the CDR3 is absent here, so this likely arose from a read error. V and J are TRBV6-5 and TRBJ2-1; D not resolved. Per germline, CDR1 MNHEY and CDR2 SVGAGI. The CDR3 contains 14 residues. V was trimmed by 0 bases and J by 2 bases, leaving 5 bases between them. The CDR3 loop reads CASSYSHPYNEQFL. The CDR3 DNA follows: TGTGCCAGCAGTTACTCACACCCCTACAATGAGCAGTTCCTC.

This clonotype has just a few counts. The V gene is TRBV6-2 or TRBV6-3, the J gene TRBJ2-1; 16 bases are shared with TRBD2. The V segment lost 5 bases and the J segment 4 bases; nucleotides outside the gene matches: 5. CDR3 length equals 17 residues. The germline gives CDR1 MNHEY, CDR2 SVGEGT. The CDR3 DNA reads TGTGCCAGCAGTCCGGGACTAGCGGGGGGGCCGTACAATGAGCAGTTCTTC. Translating it yields CASSPGLAGGPYNEQFF.